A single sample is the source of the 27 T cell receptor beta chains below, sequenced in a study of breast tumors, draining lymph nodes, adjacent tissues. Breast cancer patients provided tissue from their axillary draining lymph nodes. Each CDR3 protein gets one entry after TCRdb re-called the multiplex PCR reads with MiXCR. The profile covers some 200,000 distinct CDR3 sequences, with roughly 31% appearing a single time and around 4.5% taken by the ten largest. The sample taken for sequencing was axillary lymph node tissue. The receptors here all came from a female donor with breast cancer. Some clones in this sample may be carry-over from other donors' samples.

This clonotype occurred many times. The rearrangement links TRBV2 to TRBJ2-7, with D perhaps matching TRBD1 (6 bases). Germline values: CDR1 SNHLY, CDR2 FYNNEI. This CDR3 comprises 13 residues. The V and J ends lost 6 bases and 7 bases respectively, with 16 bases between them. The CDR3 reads CASSKQGRGEQYF. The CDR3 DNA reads TGTGCCAGCAGCAAACAGGGACGGGGTGAGCAGTACTTC. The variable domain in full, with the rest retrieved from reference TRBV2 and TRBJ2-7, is EPEVTQTPSHQVTQMGQEVILRCVPISNHLYFYWYRQILGQKVEFLVSFYNNEISEKSEIFDDQFSVERPDGSNFTLKIRSTKLEDSAMYFCASSKQGRGEQYFGPGTRLTVT.

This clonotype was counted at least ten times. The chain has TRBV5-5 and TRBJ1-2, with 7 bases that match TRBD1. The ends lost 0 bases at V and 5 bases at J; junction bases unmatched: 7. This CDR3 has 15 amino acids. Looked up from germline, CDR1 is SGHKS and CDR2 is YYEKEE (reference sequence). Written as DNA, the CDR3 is TGTGCCAGCAGCTTGGTCGGACAGGAAGCTTATGGCTACACCTTC. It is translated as CASSLVGQEAYGYTF.

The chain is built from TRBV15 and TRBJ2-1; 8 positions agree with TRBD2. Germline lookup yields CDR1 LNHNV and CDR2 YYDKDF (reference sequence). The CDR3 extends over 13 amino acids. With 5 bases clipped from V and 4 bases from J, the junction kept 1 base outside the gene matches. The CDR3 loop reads CATSRGGYNEQFF. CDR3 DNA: TGTGCCACCAGCCGGGGGGGTTACAATGAGCAGTTCTTC. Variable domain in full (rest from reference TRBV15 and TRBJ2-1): DAMVIQNPRYQVTQFGKPVTLSCSQTLNHNVMYWYQQKSSQAPKLLFHYYDKDFNNEADTPDNFQSRRPNTSFCFLDIRSPGLGDTAMYLCATSRGGYNEQFFGPGTRLTVL.

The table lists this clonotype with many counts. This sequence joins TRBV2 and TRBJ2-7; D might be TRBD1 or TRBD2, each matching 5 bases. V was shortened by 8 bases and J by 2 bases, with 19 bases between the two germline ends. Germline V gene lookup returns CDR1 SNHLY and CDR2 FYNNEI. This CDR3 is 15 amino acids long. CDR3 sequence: CASGGSRTAAYEQYF. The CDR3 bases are TGTGCCAGCGGGGGAAGCAGAACCGCCGCCTACGAGCAGTACTTC.

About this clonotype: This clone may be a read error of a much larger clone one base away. CDR3 sequence reads: CTSSLVGLAGAEEQFF. The CDR3 DNA follows: TGTACCAGCAGCTTAGTTGGCTTAGCGGGAGCTGAGGAGCAGTTCTTC. V is TRBV11-2 and J is TRBJ2-1, with 9 bases aligning to TRBD2. CDR1 SGHAT and CDR2 FQNNGV come from the germline V gene. This CDR3 comprises 16 residues.

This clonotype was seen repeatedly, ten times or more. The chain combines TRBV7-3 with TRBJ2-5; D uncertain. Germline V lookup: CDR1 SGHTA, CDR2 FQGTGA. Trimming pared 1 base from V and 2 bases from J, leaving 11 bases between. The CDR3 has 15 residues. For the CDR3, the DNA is TGTGCCAGCAGCTTAATCGGCAGCAGACAAGAGACCCAGTACTTC. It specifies CASSLIGSRQETQYF.

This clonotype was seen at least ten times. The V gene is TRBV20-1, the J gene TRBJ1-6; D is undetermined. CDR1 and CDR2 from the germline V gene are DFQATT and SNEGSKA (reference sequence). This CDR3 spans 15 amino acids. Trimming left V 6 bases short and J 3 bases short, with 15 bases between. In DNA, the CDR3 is TGCAGTGCCCAGACCGTCTTCCTCTATAATTCACCCCTCCACTTT. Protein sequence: CSAQTVFLYNSPLHF.

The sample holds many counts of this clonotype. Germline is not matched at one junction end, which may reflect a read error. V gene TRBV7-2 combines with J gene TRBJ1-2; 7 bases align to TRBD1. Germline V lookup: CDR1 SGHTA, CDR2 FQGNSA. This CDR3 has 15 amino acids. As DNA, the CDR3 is TGTGCCAGCAGCTCTCCTGGGGCAGGGGGTGATGGCTACCCCTTC. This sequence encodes CASSSPGAGGDGYPF. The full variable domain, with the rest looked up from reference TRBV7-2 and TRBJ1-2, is GAGVSQSPSNKVTEKGKDVELRCDPISGHTALYWYRQSLGQGLEFLIYFQGNSAPDKSGLPSDRFSAERTGGSVSTLTIQRTQQEDSAVYLCASSSPGAGGDGYPFGSGTRLTVV.

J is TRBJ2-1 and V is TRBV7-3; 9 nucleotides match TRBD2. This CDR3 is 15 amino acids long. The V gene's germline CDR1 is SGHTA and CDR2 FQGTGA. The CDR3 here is CARDQRAGGVDEQFF. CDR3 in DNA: TGTGCTAGAGATCAGAGGGCGGGAGGGGTCGATGAGCAGTTCTTC.

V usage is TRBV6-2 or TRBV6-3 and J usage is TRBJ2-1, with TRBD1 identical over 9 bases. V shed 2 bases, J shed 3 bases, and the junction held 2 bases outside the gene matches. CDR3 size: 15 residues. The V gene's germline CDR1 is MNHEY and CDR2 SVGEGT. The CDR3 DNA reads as TGTGCCAGCAGTTACGGGACAGGGAACTACAATGAGCAGTTCTTC. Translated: CASSYGTGNYNEQFF.

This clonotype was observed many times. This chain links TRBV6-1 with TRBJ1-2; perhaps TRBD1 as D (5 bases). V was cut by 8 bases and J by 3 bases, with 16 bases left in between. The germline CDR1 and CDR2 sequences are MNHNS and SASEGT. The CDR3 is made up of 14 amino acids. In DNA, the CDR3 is TGTGCCAGCCGGCTGGGCAGGGCATACTATGGCTACACCTTC. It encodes CASRLGRAYYGYTF.

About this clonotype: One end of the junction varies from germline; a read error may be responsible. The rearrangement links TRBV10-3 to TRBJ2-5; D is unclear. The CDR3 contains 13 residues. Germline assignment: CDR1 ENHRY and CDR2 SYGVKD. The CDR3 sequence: CAISASTVETRYF. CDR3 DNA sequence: TGTGCCATTAGTGCCTCTACGGTGGAGACCCGGTACTTC.

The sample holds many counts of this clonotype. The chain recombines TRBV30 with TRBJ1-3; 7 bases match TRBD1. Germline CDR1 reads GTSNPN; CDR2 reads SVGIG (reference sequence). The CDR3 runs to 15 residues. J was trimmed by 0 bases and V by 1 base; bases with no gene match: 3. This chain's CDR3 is CAWSAGQVSGNTIYF. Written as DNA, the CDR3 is TGTGCCTGGAGTGCCGGACAGGTCTCTGGAAACACCATATATTTT.

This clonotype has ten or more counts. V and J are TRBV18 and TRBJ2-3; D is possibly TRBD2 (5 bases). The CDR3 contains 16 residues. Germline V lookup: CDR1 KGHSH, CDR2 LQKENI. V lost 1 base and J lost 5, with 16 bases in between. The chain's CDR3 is CASSPLASRQGDTQYF. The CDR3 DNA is TGTGCCAGCTCACCACTTGCTAGCCGCCAAGGAGATACGCAGTATTTT.

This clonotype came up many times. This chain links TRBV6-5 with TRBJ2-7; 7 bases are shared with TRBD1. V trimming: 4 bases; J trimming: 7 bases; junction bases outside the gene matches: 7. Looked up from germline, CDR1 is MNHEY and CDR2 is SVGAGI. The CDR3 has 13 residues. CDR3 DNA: TGTGCCAGCAGTTCCACACAGGGGTGGGAGCAGTACTTC. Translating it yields CASSSTQGWEQYF.

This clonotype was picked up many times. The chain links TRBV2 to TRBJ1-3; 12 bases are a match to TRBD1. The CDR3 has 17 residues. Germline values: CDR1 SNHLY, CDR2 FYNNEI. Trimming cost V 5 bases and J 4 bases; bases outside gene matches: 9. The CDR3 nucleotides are TGTGCCAGCAGTCTTTCCCGGGACAGGGGGCCGGGAAACACCATATATTTT. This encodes CASSLSRDRGPGNTIYF.

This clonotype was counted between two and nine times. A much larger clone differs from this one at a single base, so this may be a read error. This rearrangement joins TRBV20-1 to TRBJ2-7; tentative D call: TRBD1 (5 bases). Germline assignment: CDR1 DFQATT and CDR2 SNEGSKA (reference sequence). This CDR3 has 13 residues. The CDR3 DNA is TGCAGTGCGCCAACCAGGGTAGCCTACGCGCAGTACTTC. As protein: CSAPTRVAYAQYF.

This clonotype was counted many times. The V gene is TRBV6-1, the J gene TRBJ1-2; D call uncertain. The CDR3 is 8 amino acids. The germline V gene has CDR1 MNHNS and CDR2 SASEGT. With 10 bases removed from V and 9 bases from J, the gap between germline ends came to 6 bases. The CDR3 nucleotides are TGTGCCACCCCCCGCTACACCTTC. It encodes CATPRYTF.

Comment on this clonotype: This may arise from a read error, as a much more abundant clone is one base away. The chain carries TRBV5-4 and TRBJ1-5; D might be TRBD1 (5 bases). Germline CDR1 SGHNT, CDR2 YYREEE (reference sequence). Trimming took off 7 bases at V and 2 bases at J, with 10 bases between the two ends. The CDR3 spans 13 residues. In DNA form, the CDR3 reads TGTGCCAGCTGCCGGGACGGCAATCAGCCCCAGCATTTT. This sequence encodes CASCRDGNQPQHF.

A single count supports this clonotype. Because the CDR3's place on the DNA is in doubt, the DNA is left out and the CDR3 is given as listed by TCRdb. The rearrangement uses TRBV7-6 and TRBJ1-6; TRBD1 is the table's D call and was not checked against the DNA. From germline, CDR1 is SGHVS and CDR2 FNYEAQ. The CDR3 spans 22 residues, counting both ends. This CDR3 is CASSFYICSATRTGGNNSPLHF.

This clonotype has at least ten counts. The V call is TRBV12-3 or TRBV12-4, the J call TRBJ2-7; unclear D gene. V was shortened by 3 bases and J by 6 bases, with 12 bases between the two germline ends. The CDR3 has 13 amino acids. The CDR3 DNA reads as TGTGCCAGCAGTTTCCAAGGTCCAGTCGAGCAGTACTTC. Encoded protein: CASSFQGPVEQYF.

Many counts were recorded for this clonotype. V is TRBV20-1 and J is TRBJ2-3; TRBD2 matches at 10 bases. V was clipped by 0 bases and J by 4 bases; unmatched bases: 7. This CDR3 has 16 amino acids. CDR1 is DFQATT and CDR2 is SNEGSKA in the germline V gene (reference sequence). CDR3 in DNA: TGCAGTGCTAGAGATGAGCAGCGGGGGGGCCCAGATACGCAGTATTTT. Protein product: CSARDEQRGGPDTQYF.

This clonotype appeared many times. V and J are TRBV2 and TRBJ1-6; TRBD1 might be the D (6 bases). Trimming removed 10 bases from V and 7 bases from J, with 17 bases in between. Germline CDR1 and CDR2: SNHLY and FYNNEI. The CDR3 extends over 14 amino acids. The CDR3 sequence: CATPGGGRNSPLHF. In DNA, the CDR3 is TGTGCCACCCCGGGGGGCGGACGGAATTCACCCCTCCACTTT.

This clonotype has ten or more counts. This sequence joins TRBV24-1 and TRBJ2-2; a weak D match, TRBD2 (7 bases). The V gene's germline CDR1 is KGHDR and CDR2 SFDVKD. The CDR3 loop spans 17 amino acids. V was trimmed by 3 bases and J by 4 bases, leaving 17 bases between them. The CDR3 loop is CATSDHRRGGLTGELFF. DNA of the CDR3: TGTGCCACCAGTGATCACCGTAGGGGGGGACTCACCGGGGAGCTGTTTTTT.

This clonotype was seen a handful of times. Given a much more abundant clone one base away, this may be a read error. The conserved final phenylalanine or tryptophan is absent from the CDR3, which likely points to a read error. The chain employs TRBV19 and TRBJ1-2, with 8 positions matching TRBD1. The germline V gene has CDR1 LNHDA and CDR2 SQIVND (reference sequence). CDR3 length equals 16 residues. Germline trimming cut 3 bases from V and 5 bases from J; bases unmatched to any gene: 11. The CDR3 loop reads CASSIGTGLGAYGYTS. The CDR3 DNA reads TGTGCCAGTAGTATTGGGACAGGTCTCGGAGCGTATGGCTACACCTCC.

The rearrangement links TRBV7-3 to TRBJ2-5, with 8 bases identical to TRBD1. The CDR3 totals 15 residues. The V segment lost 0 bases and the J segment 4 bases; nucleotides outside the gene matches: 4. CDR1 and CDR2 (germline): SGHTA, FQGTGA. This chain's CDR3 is CASSLTGTGGETQYF. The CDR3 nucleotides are TGTGCCAGCAGCTTAACTGGTACAGGGGGAGAGACCCAGTACTTC.

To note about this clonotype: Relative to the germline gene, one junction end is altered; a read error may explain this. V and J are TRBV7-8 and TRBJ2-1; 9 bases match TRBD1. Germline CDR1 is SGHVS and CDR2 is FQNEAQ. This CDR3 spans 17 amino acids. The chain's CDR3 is CAGSLPGTGSPWNEQFF. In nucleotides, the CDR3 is TGTGCCGGCAGCTTACCCGGGACAGGGTCGCCTTGGAATGAGCAGTTCTTC.